This entry features one T cell receptor beta chain sequence. This CDR3 is built from 12 residues. Germline V gene sequence: CDR1 SSHAT, CDR2 FNYEAQ (reference sequence). The V end was cut by 8 bases, the J end by 6 bases, with 13 bases between. The assay was immunoSEQ multiplex PCR, and TCRdb's table has in-frame clones only and misses some. Of thousands of clones listed, approximately 91% are singletons. This record comes from a study of T cell clonotyping in hematopoietic cell transplantation. The sample was peripheral blood mononuclear cells, taken 100 days after allogeneic stem cell transplant. The chain uses TRBV7-7 and TRBJ1-2; D remains ambiguous. The source is a female patient in her 50s who had an allogeneic stem cell transplant from a related donor, so the T cells may come from the graft donor. Some clones in this sample may be carry-over from other donors' samples. This CDR3 reads CASSETLNGYTF. The DNA for the CDR3 is TGTGCCAGCTCCGAGACGTTAAATGGCTACACCTTC. The variable domain in full, with the rest retrieved from reference TRBV7-7 and TRBJ1-2, is GAGVSQSPRYKVTKRGQDVTLRCDPISSHATLYWYQQALGQGPEFLTYFNYEAQPDKSGLPSDRFSAERPEGSISTLTIQRTEQRDSAMYRCASSETLNGYTFGSGTRLTVV.